These 3 T cell receptor beta chains share one sample of origin, sequenced in a study of T cells after yellow fever vaccination. Via MiXCR, TCRdb re-called the 5' RACE reads, giving one row per CDR3 protein. The top ten clones hold 25% of a sample with around 100,000 distinct CDR3 sequences, roughly 8.9% of them seen once. This material consisted of CD8+ T cells sorted from PBMCs, taken 45 days after the yellow fever booster vaccination. These receptors were taken from a man in his thirties or forties who received the YFV17D yellow fever vaccine.

The chain uses TRBV29-1 and TRBJ2-7; 8 bases agree with TRBD1. CDR3 length equals 14 residues. J gave up 2 bases and V 4 bases, and 7 bases lay outside the gene matches. Germline loops: CDR1 SQVTM, CDR2 ANQGSEA. CDR3 sequence reads: CSVVVSGGPYEQYF. The CDR3 bases are TGCAGCGTTGTGGTATCAGGGGGCCCCTACGAGCAGTACTTC.

This rearrangement joins TRBV3-1 to TRBJ2-6; TRBD1 agrees at 7 bases. This CDR3 is built from 18 residues. Germline V gene lookup returns CDR1 LGHDT and CDR2 YNNKEL (reference sequence). J lost 0 bases, V lost 4 bases, and 9 bases had no gene match. The CDR3 is CASSPGTAPISGANVLTF. In DNA form, the CDR3 reads TGTGCCAGCAGCCCCGGGACAGCCCCAATCTCTGGGGCCAACGTCCTGACTTTC.

This clonotype has a handful of counts. V usage is TRBV7-2 and J usage is TRBJ2-7, with TRBD1 matching 7 bases. V lost 9 bases to trimming and J lost 3 bases; unmatched junction nucleotides: 14. The CDR3 contains 15 residues. CDR1 is SGHTA, CDR2 FQGNSA, per germline. This CDR3 reads CASQHPQTGSYEQYF. The CDR3 DNA sequence: TGTGCCAGTCAGCACCCCCAGACAGGGAGCTACGAGCAGTACTTC.